The 8 T cell receptor beta chains below were found in one sample sequenced in a study of T cell responses to AZD1222 COVID-19 vaccine. Profiled with immunoSEQ multiplex PCR; TCRdb holds only in-frame clones, not every one. This sample has more than 95,000 clones, with more than 80% found just once. Sample: peripheral blood, taken 28 days after the second AZD1222 dose. These receptors were collected from an adult who received the AZD1222 COVID-19 vaccine.

V and J are TRBV7-3 and TRBJ1-1; 9 bases are shared with TRBD1. The CDR3 contains 16 residues. The V gene end was trimmed by 4 bases and the J gene end by 4 bases; junction bases not matched to a gene: 10. CDR1 and CDR2 (germline): SGHTA, FQGTGA. The CDR3 here is CASSSSGGTGSTEAFF. DNA of the CDR3: TGTGCCAGCAGCTCCTCTGGAGGGACAGGGAGCACTGAAGCTTTCTTT.

V gene TRBV3-1 (or the pseudogene TRBV3-2) combines with J gene TRBJ1-2; a possible D gene is TRBD1 (5 bases). V lost 3 bases and J lost 1, with 12 bases in between. CDR1 LGHDT and CDR2 YNNKEL come from the germline V gene (reference sequence). This CDR3 spans 15 amino acids. The CDR3 DNA reads TGTGCCAGCAGCCAGATGGGACGGAATAACTATGGCTACACCTTC. Translation: CASSQMGRNNYGYTF.

The chain joins TRBV11-2 to TRBJ2-7; D gene uncertain. CDR3 length: 14 residues. V shed 7 bases and J shed 2 bases, with 15 bases lying between them. Germline loops: CDR1 SGHAT, CDR2 FQNNGV. CDR3 in DNA: TGTGCCAGCACCCCTCGTAGGCTGACCTACGAGCAGTACTTC. It encodes CASTPRRLTYEQYF.

V and J are TRBV29-1 and TRBJ2-3, with a possible D match to TRBD1 (6 bases). In germline, CDR1 is SQVTM, CDR2 ANQGSEA. The CDR3 is made up of 13 amino acids. Trimming left V 6 bases short and J 2 bases short, with 12 bases between. CDR3 nucleotide sequence: TGCAGCGTCCACAGGGATTCCACAGATACGCAGTATTTT. It encodes CSVHRDSTDTQYF.

This clone was seen a few times. The chain has TRBV6-5 and TRBJ1-2; 7 bases agree with TRBD1. Per germline, CDR1 MNHEY and CDR2 SVGAGI. The CDR3 sequence is 14 residues long. The ends lost 6 bases at V and 8 bases at J; junction bases unmatched: 12. The CDR3 DNA follows: TGTGCCAGCAGCCAAGGCGGGACAGCGGGCGGCTACACCTTC. Its translation: CASSQGGTAGGYTF.

The chain combines TRBV2 with TRBJ2-7; a weak D match, TRBD2 (7 bases). Germline assignment: CDR1 SNHLY and CDR2 FYNNEI. The CDR3 sequence is 17 residues long. V lost 4 bases to trimming and J lost 2 bases, with 21 bases between them. The CDR3 spells CASSGELPRGATYEQYF. CDR3 sequence (DNA): TGTGCCAGCAGTGGAGAACTTCCTCGGGGGGCCACCTACGAGCAGTACTTC.

The gene calls are TRBV28 and TRBJ1-3, with 8 bases aligning to TRBD1. Germline assignment: CDR1 MDHEN and CDR2 SYDVKM. There are 15 residues in the CDR3. V gave up 6 bases and J gave up 0 bases; unmatched junction bases: 4. The CDR3 is CASRETGGSGNTIYF. The CDR3 DNA follows: TGTGCCAGCAGAGAAACAGGGGGCTCTGGAAACACCATATATTTT. The full variable domain, completed using reference TRBV28 and TRBJ1-3, is DVKVTQSSRYLVKRTGEKVFLECVQDMDHENMFWYRQDPGLGLRLIYFSYDVKMKEKGDIPEGYSVSREKKERFSLILESASTNQTSMYLCASRETGGSGNTIYFGEGSWLTVV.

The CDR3 nucleotides read TGCAGCGTTGCCGAGGGTGGGGCCTATAATTCACCCCTCCACTTT. It encodes CSVAEGGAYNSPLHF. The V call is TRBV29-1, the J call TRBJ1-6; D is unresolved. CDR1 SQVTM and CDR2 ANQGSEA come from the germline V gene. V lost 4 bases to trimming and J lost 2 bases, with 12 bases between them. The CDR3 has 15 amino acids.